The present TCR beta chain was sequenced within a study of T cell responses to AZD1222 COVID-19 vaccine. The data were produced by immunoSEQ multiplex PCR, yet TCRdb's version contains in-frame clones alone and is incomplete. The top ten clones hold around 3.8% of a sample with under 200,000 clones, 80% to 95% of them seen once. As to this clone: The same CDR3 is also encoded by other DNA sequences in this sample.

The sequence was obtained from an adult in good health. The specimen comprised peripheral blood, sampled on day 0 of AZD1222 vaccination.

CDR3 coding DNA: TGCGCCAGCAGCTTGGAGGGAGGCAATCAGCCCCAGCATTTT. This codes for CASSLEGGNQPQHF. The chain carries TRBV5-1 and TRBJ1-5; D uncertain. CDR3 length: 14 residues. Germline CDR1 and CDR2: SGHRS and YFSETQ. Trimming removed 0 bases at V and 2 bases at J, with 6 bases between.